The source of this TCR beta chain is a study of persistence of HIV-infected CD4 T cells (dated by TCRdb to 2020 to 2021). Regarding the complete study: CMV- and HIV-1 Gag-responding CD4+ T cells were isolated from ART-treated individuals so that antigen-driven clonal expansion of HIV-1-infected cells could be examined. The median time participants had been on suppressive ART was eight to nine years. Peripheral blood samples of up to about 180 mL were taken at multiple time points, with the exception of two participants who underwent leukapheresis at a single time point. The clonality of all cells in each sorted population was measured by TCRbeta sequencing, and the clonality of infected cells was measured by proviral sequencing. The TCR cluster analysis across participants included eight or nine participants for CMV and more than 5 participants for Gag.

The immunoSEQ hsTCRB assay version 4 in survey mode was used to sequence TCRbeta repertoires from genomic DNA. For TCRbeta sequencing, genomic DNA was diluted to 9.5 to 10 ng/uL, with up to about 1 ug used per sample. The source study handled its data this way. Analysis of the TCRbeta data was done in ImmunoSeq Analyzer 3.0, and diversity was computed on productive nucleotide rearrangements. The improved Chao index was used to estimate lower-bound TCR diversity, and the Gini coefficient was used to estimate clonality using the Immunarch R package. Different nucleotide rearrangements encoding the same CDR3beta amino acid sequence were counted as distinct clonotypes. Differential abundance analysis identified TCRbeta sequences significantly enriched in antigen-responding cells relative to anti-CD3/anti-CD28-activated cells. GLIPH2 grouped TCRs by predicted peptide-MHC specificity, both within each participant and across combined participant data sets. TCRdb took this table from immuneACCESS and kept in-frame rearrangements with V and J called. Such tables lack part of the clones; where checked against another copy, unresolved V genes explain under half of the gap, and the rest is unexplained. V and J calls and clone size are copied from that table; D and trimming were computed from the DNA. The sample table holds around 60,000 clones, of which just under 75% were seen once. Clones ranked in the top ten supply around 1.7% of the sample.

Trimming costs V 2 bases and J 9 bases, and their ends lie 13 bases apart. CDR1 and CDR2 (SEHNR, FQNEAQ) derive from the germline V gene (reference sequence). The CDR3 numbers 14 residues from cysteine through phenylalanine. CDR3 DNA only is kept here, 42 bases in frame from base 1. Broad study findings and their caveats: Degenerate expanded CDR3beta sequences were enriched in antigen-responding cells, suggesting convergent selection of CD4+ responses to CMV and Gag. TCR oligoclonality correlated with proviral oligoclonality within the same sorted populations. Few individuals were included in the study, and only a limited range of antigens was tested. Because the TCR analyses were done in bulk, restricting them to just the rare CMV-responding cells that actually carried HIV-1 proviruses was not possible. Significantly lower TCRbeta richness was observed in CMV- and Gag-responding cells than in anti-CD3/anti-CD28-responding cells, and higher oligoclonality was observed in CMV-responding cells than in CD3/CD28-stimulated and Gag-responding cells.

The label giving this sample's treatment or condition can be read as: suppressive antiretroviral therapy. Cells were stimulated with a pool of overlapping HIV-1 Gag 15-mer peptides at 0.75 to 1 ug per peptide per mL. Memory populations depleted of antigen-responding cells were obtained by sorting nonresponding CD40L-negative CD69-negative CD45RO-high memory CD4+ T cells. HIV-1-infected adults in whom suppressive ART had been started during chronic infection were enrolled as participants. For at least 4 years, participants had undetectable plasma HIV-1 RNA, below 50 copies/mL. To be included, participants needed a CD4+ T cell count above 400 cells/uL and a positive CMV serology. Before stimulation, PBMCs were isolated using density centrifugation and depleted of CD8+ T cells. For around 19 hours, the CD8-depleted PBMCs were stimulated with anti-CD28/CD49d costimulation, a CD40-blocking antibody, and enfuvirtide to prevent new infections. Cells were sorted on a Beckman Coulter MoFlo Legacy or XDP sorter, with propidium iodide excluding dead cells. Genomic DNA was extracted with the QIAamp DNA Mini Kit for samples above one million cells, otherwise with the Quick-DNA Microprep Kit.

For this clone: The specificity of this receptor is unknown. Per-nucleotide qualities are absent, and no much larger clonotype sits a single base away.

The sequence came from an adult man with HIV who was CMV-seropositive. Recombination connected TRBV7-9 to TRBJ2-2, and TRBD2 may be the D gene, going by 6 matching bases. Sample: CD4+ T cells sorted from PBMCs after approximately 19-hour stimulation, taken from a patient who received antiretroviral therapy. What the cell subset or site label conveys for this sample: CD40L-CD69- CD45RO-high memory CD4 T cells not responding to Gag peptides. The CDR3 has the sequence CASSLSGAGRELFF. The DNA reads TGTGCCAGCAGCTTATCGGGAGCAGGCCGGGAGCTGTTTTTT.